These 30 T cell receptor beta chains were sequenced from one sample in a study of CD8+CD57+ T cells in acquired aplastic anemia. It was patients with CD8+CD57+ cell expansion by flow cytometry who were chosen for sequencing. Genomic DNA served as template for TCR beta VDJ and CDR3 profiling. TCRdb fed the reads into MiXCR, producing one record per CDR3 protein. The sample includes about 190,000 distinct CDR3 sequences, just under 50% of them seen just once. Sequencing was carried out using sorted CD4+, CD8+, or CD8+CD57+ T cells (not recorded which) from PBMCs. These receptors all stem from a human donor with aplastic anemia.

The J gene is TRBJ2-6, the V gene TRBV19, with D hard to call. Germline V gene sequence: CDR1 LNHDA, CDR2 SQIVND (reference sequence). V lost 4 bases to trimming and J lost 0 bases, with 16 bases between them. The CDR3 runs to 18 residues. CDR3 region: CASSSPLKASSGANVLTF. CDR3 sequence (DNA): TGTGCCAGTAGTAGTCCCTTAAAGGCCAGCTCTGGGGCCAACGTCCTGACTTTC.

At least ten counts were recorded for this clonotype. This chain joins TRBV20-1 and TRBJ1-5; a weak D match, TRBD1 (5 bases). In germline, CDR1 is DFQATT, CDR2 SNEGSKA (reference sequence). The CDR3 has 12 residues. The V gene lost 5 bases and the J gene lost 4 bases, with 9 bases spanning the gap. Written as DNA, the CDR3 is TGCAGTGCTCAACAGGAAAATCAGCCCCAGCATTTT. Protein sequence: CSAQQENQPQHF.

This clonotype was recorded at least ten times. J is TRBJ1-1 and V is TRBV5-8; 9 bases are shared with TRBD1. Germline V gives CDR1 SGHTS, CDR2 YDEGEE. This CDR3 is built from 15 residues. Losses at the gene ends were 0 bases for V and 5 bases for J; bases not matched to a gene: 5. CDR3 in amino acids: CASSLGTGALTEAFF. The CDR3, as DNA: TGTGCCAGCAGCTTGGGGACAGGGGCGCTGACTGAAGCTTTCTTT.

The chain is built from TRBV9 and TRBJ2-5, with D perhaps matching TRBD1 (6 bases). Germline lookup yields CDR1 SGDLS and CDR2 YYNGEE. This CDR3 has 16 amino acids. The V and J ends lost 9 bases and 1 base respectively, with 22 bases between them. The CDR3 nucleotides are TGTGCCATCCAGGGACCGGGACAAACTTCCCAAGAGACCCAGTACTTC. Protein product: CAIQGPGQTSQETQYF.

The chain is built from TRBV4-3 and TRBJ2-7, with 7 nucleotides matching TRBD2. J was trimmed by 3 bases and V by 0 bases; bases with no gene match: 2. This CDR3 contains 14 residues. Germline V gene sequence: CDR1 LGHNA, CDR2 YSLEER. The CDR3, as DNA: TGCGCCAGCAGCCAAGATCCGGGGGGCTACGAGCAGTACTTC. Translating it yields CASSQDPGGYEQYF.

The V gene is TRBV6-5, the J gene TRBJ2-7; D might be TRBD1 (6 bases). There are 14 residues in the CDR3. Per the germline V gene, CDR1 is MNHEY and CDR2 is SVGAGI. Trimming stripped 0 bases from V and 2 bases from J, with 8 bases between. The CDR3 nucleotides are TGTGCCAGCAGTTACTCGGACAGTCCCTACGAGCAGTACTTC. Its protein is CASSYSDSPYEQYF.

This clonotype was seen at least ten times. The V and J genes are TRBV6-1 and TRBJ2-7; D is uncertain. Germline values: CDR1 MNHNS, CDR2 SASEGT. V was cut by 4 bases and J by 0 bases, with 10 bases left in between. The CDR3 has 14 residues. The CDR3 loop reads CASSALGASYEQYF. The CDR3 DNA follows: TGTGCCAGCAGTGCCCTAGGTGCCTCCTACGAGCAGTACTTC.

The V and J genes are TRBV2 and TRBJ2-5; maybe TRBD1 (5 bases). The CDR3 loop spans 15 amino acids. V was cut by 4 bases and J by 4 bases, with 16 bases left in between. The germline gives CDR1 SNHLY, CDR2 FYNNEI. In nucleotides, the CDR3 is TGTGCCAGCAGTGGGGGCGCAGGGAAGGGAGAGACCCAGTACTTC. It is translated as CASSGGAGKGETQYF.

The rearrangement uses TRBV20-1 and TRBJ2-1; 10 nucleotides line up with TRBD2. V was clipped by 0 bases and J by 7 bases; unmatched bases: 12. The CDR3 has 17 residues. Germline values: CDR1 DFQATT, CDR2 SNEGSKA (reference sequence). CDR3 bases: TGCAGTGCTAGAGATCCTCAGGCAGCGGGAGGGCGTAATGAGCAGTTCTTC. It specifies CSARDPQAAGGRNEQFF.

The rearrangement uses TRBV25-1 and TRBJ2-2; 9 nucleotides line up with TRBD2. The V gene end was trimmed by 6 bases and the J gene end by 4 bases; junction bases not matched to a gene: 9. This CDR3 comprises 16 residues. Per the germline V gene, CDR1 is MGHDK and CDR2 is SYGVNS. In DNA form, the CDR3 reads TGTGCCAGCAGCCGAGCAAGCGGGAGGATCACCGGGGAGCTGTTTTTT. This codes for CASSRASGRITGELFF.

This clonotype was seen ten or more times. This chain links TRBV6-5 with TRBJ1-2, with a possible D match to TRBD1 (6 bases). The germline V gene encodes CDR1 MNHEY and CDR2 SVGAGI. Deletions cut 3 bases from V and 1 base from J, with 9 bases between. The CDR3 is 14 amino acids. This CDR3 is CASSYQQGNYGYTF. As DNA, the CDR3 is TGTGCCAGCAGTTATCAACAGGGTAACTATGGCTACACCTTC.

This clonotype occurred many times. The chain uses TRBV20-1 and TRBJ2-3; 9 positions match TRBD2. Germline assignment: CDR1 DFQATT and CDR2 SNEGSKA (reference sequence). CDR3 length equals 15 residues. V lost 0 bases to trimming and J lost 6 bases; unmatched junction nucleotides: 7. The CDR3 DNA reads TGCAGTGCTAGAGATCCCCGCGGGAGGGCCGATACGCAGTATTTT. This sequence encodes CSARDPRGRADTQYF.

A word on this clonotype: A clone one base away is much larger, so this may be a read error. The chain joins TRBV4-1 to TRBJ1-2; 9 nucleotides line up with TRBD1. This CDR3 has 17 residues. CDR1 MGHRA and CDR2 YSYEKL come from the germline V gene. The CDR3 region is CASSQDPGTGIAYGYAF. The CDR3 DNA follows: TGCGCCAGCAGCCAAGACCCAGGGACAGGGATCGCCTATGGCTACGCCTTC.

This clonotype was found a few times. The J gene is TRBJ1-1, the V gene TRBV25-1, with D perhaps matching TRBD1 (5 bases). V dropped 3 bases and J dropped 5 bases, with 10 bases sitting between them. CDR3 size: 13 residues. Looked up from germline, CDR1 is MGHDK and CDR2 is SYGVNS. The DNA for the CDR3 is TGTGCCAGCAGTGAGGCAGGGAGGACTGAAGCTTTCTTT. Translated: CASSEAGRTEAFF.

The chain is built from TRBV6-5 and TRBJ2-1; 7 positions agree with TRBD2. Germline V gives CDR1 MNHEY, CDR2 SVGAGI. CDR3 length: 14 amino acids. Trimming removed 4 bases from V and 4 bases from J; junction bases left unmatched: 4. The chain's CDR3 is CASSFQRGYNEQFF. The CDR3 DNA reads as TGTGCCAGCAGTTTTCAGCGGGGTTACAATGAGCAGTTCTTC.

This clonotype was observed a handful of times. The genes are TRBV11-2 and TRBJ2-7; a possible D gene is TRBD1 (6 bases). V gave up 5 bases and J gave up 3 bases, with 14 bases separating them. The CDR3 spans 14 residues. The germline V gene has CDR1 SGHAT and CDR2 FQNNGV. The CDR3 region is CASSAGTLLYEQYF. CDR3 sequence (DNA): TGTGCCAGCAGCGCCGGGACACTCCTCTACGAGCAGTACTTC.

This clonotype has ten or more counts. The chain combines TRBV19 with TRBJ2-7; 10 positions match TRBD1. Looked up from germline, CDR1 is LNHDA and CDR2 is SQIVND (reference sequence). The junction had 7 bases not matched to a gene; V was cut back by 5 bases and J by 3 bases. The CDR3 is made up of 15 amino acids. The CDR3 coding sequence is TGTGCCAGTAGTGTTACCGGGACAGGGGACTACGAGCAGTACTTC. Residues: CASSVTGTGDYEQYF. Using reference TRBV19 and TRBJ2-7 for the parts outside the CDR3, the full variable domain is DGGITQSPKYLFRKEGQNVTLSCEQNLNHDAMYWYRQDPGQGLRLIYYSQIVNDFQKGDIAEGYSVSREKKESFPLTVTSAQKNPTAFYLCASSVTGTGDYEQYFGPGTRLTVT.

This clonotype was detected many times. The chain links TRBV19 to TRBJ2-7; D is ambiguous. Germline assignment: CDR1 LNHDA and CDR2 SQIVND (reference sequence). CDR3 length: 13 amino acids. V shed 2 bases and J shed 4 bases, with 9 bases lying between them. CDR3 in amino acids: CASSIQLGYEQYF. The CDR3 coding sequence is TGTGCCAGTAGTATACAGTTAGGGTACGAGCAGTACTTC.

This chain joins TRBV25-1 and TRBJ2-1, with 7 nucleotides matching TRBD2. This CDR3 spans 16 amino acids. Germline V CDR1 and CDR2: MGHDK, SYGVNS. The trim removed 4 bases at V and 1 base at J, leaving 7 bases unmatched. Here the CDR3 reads CASSGLLAVSYNEQFF. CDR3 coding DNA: TGTGCCAGCAGTGGCTTGCTAGCGGTATCCTACAATGAGCAGTTCTTC.

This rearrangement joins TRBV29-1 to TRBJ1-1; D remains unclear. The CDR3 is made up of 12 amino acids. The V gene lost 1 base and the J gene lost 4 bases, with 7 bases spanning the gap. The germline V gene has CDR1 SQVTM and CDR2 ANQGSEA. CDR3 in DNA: TGCAGCGTTGAAGGGGCAGCCACTGAAGCTTTCTTT. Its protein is CSVEGAATEAFF.

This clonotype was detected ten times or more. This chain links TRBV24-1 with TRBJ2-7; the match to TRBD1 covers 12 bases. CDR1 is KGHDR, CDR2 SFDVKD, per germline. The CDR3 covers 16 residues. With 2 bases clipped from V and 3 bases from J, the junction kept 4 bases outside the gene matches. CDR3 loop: CATSDSGDRGLYEQYF. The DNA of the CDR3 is TGTGCCACCAGTGATTCGGGGGACAGGGGGCTCTACGAGCAGTACTTC.

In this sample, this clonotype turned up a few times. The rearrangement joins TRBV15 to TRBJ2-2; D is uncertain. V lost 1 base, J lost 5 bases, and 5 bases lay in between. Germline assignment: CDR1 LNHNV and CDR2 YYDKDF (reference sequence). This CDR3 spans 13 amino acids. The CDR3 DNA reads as TGTGCCACCAGCAGAGGTCGGACCGGGGAGCTGTTTTTT. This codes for CATSRGRTGELFF.

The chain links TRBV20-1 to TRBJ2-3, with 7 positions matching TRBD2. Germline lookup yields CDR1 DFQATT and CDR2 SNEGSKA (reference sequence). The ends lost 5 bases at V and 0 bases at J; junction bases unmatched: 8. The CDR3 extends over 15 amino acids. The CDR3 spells CSARGTTSSTDTQYF. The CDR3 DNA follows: TGCAGTGCTCGTGGGACTACCTCTAGCACAGATACGCAGTATTTT.

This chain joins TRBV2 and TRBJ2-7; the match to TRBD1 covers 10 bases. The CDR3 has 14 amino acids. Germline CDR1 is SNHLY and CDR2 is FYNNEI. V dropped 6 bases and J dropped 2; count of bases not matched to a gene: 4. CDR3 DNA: TGTGCCAGCAGCCACGGACAGGGGGCCTACGAGCAGTACTTC. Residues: CASSHGQGAYEQYF.

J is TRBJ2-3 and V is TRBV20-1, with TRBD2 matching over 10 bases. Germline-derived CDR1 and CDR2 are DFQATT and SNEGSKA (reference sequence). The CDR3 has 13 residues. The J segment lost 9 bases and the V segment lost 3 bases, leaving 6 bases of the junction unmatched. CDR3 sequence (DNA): TGCAGTGCTAGGGACCTAGCGGGAGAGACGCAGTATTTT. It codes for CSARDLAGETQYF.

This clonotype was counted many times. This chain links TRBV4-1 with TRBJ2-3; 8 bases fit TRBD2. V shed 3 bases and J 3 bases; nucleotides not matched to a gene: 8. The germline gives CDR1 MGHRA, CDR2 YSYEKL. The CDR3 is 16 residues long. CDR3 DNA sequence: TGCGCCAGCAGCCAGGGGGGGGCGGGAGGTACAGATACGCAGTATTTT. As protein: CASSQGGAGGTDTQYF.

CDR3 sequence reads: CSVAILWGETYEQYF. The CDR3, as DNA: TGCAGTGTCGCCATCCTTTGGGGGGAGACCTACGAGCAGTACTTC. The chain has TRBV20-1 and TRBJ2-7; possible D gene TRBD2, 6 bases. Trimming removed 7 bases at V and 2 bases at J, with 21 bases between. Per the germline V gene, CDR1 is DFQATT and CDR2 is SNEGSKA (reference sequence). CDR3 length: 15 amino acids.

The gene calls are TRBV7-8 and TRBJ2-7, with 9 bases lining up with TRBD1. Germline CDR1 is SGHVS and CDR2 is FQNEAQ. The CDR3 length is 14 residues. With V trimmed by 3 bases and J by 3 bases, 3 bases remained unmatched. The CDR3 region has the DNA TGTGCCAGCAGCTTTCGGGACAGGGTCTACGAGCAGTACTTC. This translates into CASSFRDRVYEQYF.

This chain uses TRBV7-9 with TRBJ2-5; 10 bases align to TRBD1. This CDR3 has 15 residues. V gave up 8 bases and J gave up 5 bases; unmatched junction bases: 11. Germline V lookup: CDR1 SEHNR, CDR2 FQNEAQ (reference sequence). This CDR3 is CASPYRDRGRETQYF. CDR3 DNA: TGTGCCAGCCCTTACCGGGACAGGGGTAGGGAGACCCAGTACTTC.

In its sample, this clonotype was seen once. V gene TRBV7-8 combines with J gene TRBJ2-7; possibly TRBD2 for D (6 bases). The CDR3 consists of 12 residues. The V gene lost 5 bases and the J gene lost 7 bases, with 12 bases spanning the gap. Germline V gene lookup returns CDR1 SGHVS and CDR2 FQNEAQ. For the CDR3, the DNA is TGTGCCAGCAGCCTGGCGGGGAGAGAGCAGTACTTC. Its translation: CASSLAGREQYF.